This T cell receptor (beta chain) was sequenced during a study of early T cells in non-severe SARS-CoV-2 infection. Across the study: Sequencing was performed on bulk RNA from unsorted whole blood, leaving chains unpaired.

The study, taken as a whole, reports: Missing private and CD4 specificities, VDJdb matching favored anti-spike CD8 responses.

This clonotype was counted between two and nine times. Its target is unknown. The CDR3 covers 15 residues. With 1 base removed from V and 2 bases from J, the gap between germline ends came to 11 bases. CDR1 and CDR2 (germline): LGHNA, YNFKEQ. Individual cDNA molecules each received unique molecular identifiers attached to them. TCRdb passed the 5' RACE reads through MiXCR, listing each CDR3 protein once. Of 60,000 to 65,000 distinct CDR3 sequences in the sample, approximately 9.2% were seen once. Material: whole blood, obtained at baseline. The gene calls are TRBV4-2 and TRBJ1-2, with a weak D call TRBD1 (6 bases). The receptor comes from an adult who was a healthcare worker with PCR-confirmed SARS-CoV-2 infection or an uninfected control (not recorded which). The chain's CDR3 is CASSQGQVLNYGYTF. Written as DNA, the CDR3 is TGTGCCAGCAGCCAAGGACAGGTACTCAACTATGGCTACACCTTC.